This T cell receptor (beta chain) was found in a study of blood T cells in healthy people across ages. Study summary: Template switching retrieved approximately one barcoded beta molecule for each two T cells.

The CDR3 loop spans 13 amino acids. The V end lost 0 bases, the J end lost 10 bases, and 13 bases lay between the germline ends. The germline gives CDR1 DFQATT, CDR2 SNEGSKA (reference sequence). A minimum of 6 micrograms of total RNA was extracted per sample. Primed by a sample-barcoded 5' primer and a J-beta primer mix, a second PCR proceeded for about 7 to 11 cycles. Each of the cDNA molecules was tagged by a template-switch adaptor with 12 random nucleotides. MiXCR, run by TCRdb on the 5' RACE reads, gives a single entry per CDR3 protein. The data show around 870,000 distinct CDR3 sequences, with less than 35% seen just once and approximately 15% held by the top ten.

The rearrangement uses TRBV20-1 and TRBJ1-5; D is undetermined. This clonotype was sampled from a woman older than 75 in good health. Sequencing was performed on blood. The CDR3 spells CSARESGDYPQHF. CDR3 nucleotides: TGCAGTGCTAGAGAGTCCGGGGATTATCCCCAGCATTTT.